This T cell receptor beta chain came from a study of shared clonotypes between healthy human individuals. Study conclusions and caveats: Sampling covered nothing but blood. Tissue TCR repertoires likely differ from those found in blood. Compared with clonotypes that all four donors shared, non-shared clonotypes had lower generation probabilities.

Splitting of each subset's genomic DNA was done evenly across several immunoSEQ plates. Only in-frame clones appear in the TCRdb table, and some are missing; sequencing was by immunoSEQ multiplex PCR. The table lists more than 2 million clones, about 95% of them singletons. Trimming pared 2 bases from V and 5 bases from J, leaving 7 bases between. Looked up from germline, CDR1 is KGHSH and CDR2 is LQKENI. CDR3 length: 12 residues. Of note for this clone: Its target is unknown.

This clonotype originated in a man aged 18 to 30 in good health. The sequencing sample was made of naive CD4+ T cells sorted from blood. Described subset: CD45RA+ positively selected. The gene calls are TRBV18 and TRBJ2-7, with D unclear. The CDR3 nucleotides read TGTGCCAGCTCACCAGCGACTGACGAGCAGTACTTC. This gives the protein CASSPATDEQYF.